This T cell receptor (beta chain) was identified during a study of response to subunit inactivated influenza vaccine. Study-level findings and limits: Each seasonal flu vaccination may recruit only limited new T cells, authors suggested.

Germline CDR1 reads KGHSH; CDR2 reads LQKENI. Trimming removed 0 bases from V and 1 base from J, with 15 bases in between. The CDR3 is made up of 17 amino acids. About this clonotype itself: Its antigen remains unidentified.

TCRdb re-called the RT-PCR reads with MiXCR, one entry per CDR3 protein. This repertoire shows fewer than 700,000 distinct CDR3 sequences, roughly 13% found once; its top ten account for about an eighth. The sequences come from PBMCs from blood, collected roughly 6 weeks after vaccination. The chain couples TRBV18 to TRBJ1-1, with no clear D. The sequence came from a middle-aged man who received an inactivated influenza vaccine. The CDR3 sequence: CASSPPNLLRENTEAFF. In DNA, the CDR3 is TGTGCCAGCTCACCACCCAACCTACTCCGGGAGAACACTGAAGCTTTCTTT.